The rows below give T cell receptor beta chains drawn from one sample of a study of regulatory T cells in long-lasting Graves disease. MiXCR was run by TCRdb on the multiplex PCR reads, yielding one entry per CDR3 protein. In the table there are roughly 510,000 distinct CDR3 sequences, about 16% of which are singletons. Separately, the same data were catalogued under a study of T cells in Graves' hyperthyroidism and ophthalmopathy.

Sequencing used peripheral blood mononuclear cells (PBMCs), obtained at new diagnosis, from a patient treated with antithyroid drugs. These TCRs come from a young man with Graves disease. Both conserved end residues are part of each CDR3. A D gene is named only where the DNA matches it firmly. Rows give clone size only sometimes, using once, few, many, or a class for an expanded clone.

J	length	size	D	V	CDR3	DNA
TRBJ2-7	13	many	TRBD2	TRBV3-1	CASSQTWGGEQYF	TGTGCCAGCAGCCAAACCTGGGGGGGCGAGCAGTACTTC
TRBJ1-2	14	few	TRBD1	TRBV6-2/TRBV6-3	CASSRTGRNYGYTF	TGTGCCAGCAGTCGGACAGGACGTAACTATGGCTACACCTTC
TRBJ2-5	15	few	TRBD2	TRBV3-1	CASSQEASGGETQYF	TGTGCCAGCAGCCAAGAGGCTAGCGGGGGGGAGACCCAGTACTTC
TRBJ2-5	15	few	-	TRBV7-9	CASSLARQVQETQYF	TGTGCCAGCAGCTTAGCGCGACAGGTCCAAGAGACCCAGTACTTC
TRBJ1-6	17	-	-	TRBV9	CASSAGLGDIYNSPLHF	TGTGCCAGCAGCGCCGGGTTGGGGGACATCTATAATTCACCCCTCCACTTT
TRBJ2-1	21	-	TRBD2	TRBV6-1	CASSEAEGVAGVYDPYNEQFF	TGTGCCAGCAGTGAAGCGGAGGGGGTAGCGGGAGTCTACGACCCCTACAATGAGCAGTTCTTC
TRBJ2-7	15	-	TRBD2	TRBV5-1	CASSLQAGGTYEQYF	TGCGCCAGCAGCCTTCAGGCGGGGGGGACCTACGAGCAGTACTTC
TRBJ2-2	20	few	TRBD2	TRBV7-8	CASSTARAPGLAANTGELFF	TGTGCCAGCAGCACCGCTCGAGCTCCGGGACTAGCGGCGAACACCGGGGAGCTGTTTTTT
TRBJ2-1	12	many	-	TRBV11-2	CASSSLPSGQFF	TGTGCCAGCAGCTCCCTTCCGAGTGGGCAGTTCTTC
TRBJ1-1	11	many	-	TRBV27	CASGGNTEAFF	TGTGCCAGCGGAGGGAACACTGAAGCTTTCTTT
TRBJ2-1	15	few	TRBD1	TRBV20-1	CSARGTGLSYNEQFF	TGCAGTGCTAGGGGGACAGGGCTATCCTACAATGAGCAGTTCTTC
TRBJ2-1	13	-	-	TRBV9	CASSATGTNEQFF	TGTGCCAGCAGCGCCACAGGGACGAATGAGCAGTTCTTC
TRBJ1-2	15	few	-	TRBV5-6	CASSPRGRGNYGYTF	TGTGCCAGCAGCCCCCGCGGGAGGGGTAACTATGGCTACACCTTC
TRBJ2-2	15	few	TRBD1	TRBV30	CAWRRQGAITGELFF	TGTGCCTGGAGAAGGCAGGGGGCAATCACCGGGGAGCTGTTTTTT
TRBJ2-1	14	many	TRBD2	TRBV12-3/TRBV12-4	CASCGLAGEVEQFF	TGTGCCAGTTGTGGACTAGCGGGCGAGGTGGAGCAGTTCTTC
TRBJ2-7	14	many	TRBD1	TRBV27	CASSHGQGEREQYF	TGTGCCAGCAGTCACGGACAGGGAGAGCGCGAGCAGTACTTC
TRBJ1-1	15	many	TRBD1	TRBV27	CASSPRTGTNTEAFF	TGTGCCAGCAGCCCTCGGACAGGGACTAACACTGAAGCTTTCTTT
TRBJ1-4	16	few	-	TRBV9	CASSVAQGARGEKLFF	TGTGCCAGCAGCGTAGCTCAAGGGGCACGGGGTGAAAAACTGTTTTTT
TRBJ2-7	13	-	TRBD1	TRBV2	CASSTGGANLKYF	TGTGCCAGCAGCACAGGGGGCGCGAACTTGAAGTACTTC
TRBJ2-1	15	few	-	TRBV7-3	CASSPEWRNYNEQFF	TGTGCCAGCAGCCCTGAATGGCGGAACTACAATGAGCAGTTCTTC
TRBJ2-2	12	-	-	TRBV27	CASRRGGEELFF	TGTGCCAGCAGAAGAGGGGGAGAGGAGCTGTTTTTT
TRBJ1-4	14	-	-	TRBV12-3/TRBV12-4	CASSTQGGMRKLFF	TGTGCCAGCAGTACACAGGGCGGGATGAGGAAACTGTTTTTT
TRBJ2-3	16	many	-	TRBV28	CASSVAGPSGTDTQYF	TGTGCCAGCAGTGTGGCAGGCCCCTCGGGCACAGATACGCAGTATTTT
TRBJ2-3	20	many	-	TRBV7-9	CASSLVLRDRASGSTDTQYF	TGTGCCAGCAGCTTAGTCCTCCGGGACAGGGCTAGCGGGAGCACAGATACGCAGTATTTT
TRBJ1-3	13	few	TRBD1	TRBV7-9	CASSLEDRVTIYF	TGTGCCAGCAGCTTAGAAGACAGGGTGACCATATATTTT
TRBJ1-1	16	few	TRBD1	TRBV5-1	CASSLIPGQGSTEAFF	TGTGCCAGCAGCTTGATACCTGGACAGGGAAGCACTGAAGCTTTCTTT
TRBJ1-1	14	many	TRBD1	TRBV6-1	CASRTQGAGTEAFF	TGTGCCAGCAGAACACAGGGGGCCGGCACTGAAGCTTTCTTT
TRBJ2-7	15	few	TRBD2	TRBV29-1	CSVEELADSSYEQYF	TGCAGCGTTGAAGAACTAGCGGATAGCTCCTACGAGCAGTACTTC
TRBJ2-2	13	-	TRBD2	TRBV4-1	CATGTSGTGELFF	TGCGCCACCGGGACTAGCGGTACCGGGGAGCTGTTTTTT
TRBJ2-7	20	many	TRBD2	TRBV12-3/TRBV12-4	CASSKDRGSGLAGGPLEQYF	TGTGCCAGCAGTAAAGACAGGGGGAGCGGACTAGCGGGAGGGCCTCTTGAGCAGTACTTC
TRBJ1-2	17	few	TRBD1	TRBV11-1	CASSYDRGRGSNYGYTF	TGTGCCAGCAGCTACGACAGGGGGCGAGGATCTAACTATGGCTACACCTTC
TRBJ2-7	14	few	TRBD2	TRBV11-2	CASSFLAAYYEQYF	TGTGCCAGCAGCTTCCTAGCGGCCTACTACGAGCAGTACTTC
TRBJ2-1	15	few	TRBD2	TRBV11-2	CASSPSAGGWNEQFF	TGTGCCAGCAGCCCCTCAGCGGGAGGGTGGAATGAGCAGTTCTTC
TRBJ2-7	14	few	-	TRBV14	CASSQEAGSGEQYF	TGTGCCAGCAGCCAAGAAGCAGGGAGTGGCGAGCAGTACTTC
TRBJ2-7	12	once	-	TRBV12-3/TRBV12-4	CASSLQGGVQYF	TGTGCCAGCAGTTTACAGGGTGGGGTGCAGTACTTC
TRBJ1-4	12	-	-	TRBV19	CASSIGGQKLFF	TGTGCCAGTAGTATCGGGGGCCAAAAACTGTTTTTT
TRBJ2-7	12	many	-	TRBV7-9	CASSLRQAEQYF	TGTGCCAGCAGCTTAAGACAGGCCGAGCAGTACTTC
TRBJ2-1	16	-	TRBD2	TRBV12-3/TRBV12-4	CASSLGGTNIGSEQFF	TGTGCCAGCAGTTTAGGGGGGACTAATATTGGCAGTGAGCAGTTCTTC
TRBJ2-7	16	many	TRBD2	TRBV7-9	CASSPSGLREGYEQYF	TGTGCCAGCAGCCCCTCCGGGTTGCGGGAGGGCTACGAGCAGTACTTC
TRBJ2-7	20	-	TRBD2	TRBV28	CASSSAAAYPSGRAYGEQYF	TGTGCCAGCAGTTCAGCCGCAGCTTACCCAAGCGGGAGGGCCTATGGGGAGCAGTACTTC
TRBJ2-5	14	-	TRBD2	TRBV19	CASSIGGGQETQYF	TGTGCCAGTAGTATAGGCGGGGGGCAAGAGACCCAGTACTTC
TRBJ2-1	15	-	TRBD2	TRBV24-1	CATSDAGGWYNEQFF	TGTGCCACCAGTGATGCGGGAGGTTGGTACAATGAGCAGTTCTTC
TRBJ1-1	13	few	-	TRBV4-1	CATREGFNTEAFF	TGCGCCACCCGGGAGGGGTTCAACACTGAAGCTTTCTTT
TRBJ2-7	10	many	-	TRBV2	CASKAEEQYF	TGTGCCAGCAAGGCGGAGGAGCAGTACTTC
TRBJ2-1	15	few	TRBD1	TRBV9	CASSVAGQGPGEQFF	TGTGCCAGCAGCGTAGCGGGACAGGGGCCCGGTGAGCAGTTCTTC
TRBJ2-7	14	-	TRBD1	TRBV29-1	CSAHQPGQLGEQYF	TGCAGCGCCCACCAACCGGGACAGCTAGGGGAGCAGTACTTC
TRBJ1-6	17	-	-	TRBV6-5	CASSSYTSREGNSPLHF	TGTGCCAGCAGTTCCTATACATCCAGGGAAGGAAATTCACCCCTCCACTTT
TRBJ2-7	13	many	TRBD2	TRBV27	CASFPSGGYEQYF	TGTGCCAGTTTCCCTAGCGGGGGCTACGAGCAGTACTTC
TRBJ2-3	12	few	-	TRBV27	CASGIAIGTQYF	TGTGCCAGCGGGATAGCGATAGGTACGCAGTATTTT
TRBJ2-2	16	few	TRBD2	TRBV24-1	CATSGPLAVNTGELFF	TGTGCCACCAGTGGCCCACTAGCGGTGAACACCGGGGAGCTGTTTTTT
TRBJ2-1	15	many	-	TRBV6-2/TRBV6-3	CASSLGRNFNNEQFF	TGTGCCAGCAGCCTGGGACGTAACTTTAACAATGAGCAGTTCTTC
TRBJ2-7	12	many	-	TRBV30	CAWSATGYEQYF	TGTGCCTGGAGTGCAACAGGGTACGAGCAGTACTTC
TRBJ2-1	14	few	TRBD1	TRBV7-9	CASSFKDRAEEQFF	TGTGCCAGCAGCTTTAAGGACAGGGCTGAGGAGCAGTTCTTC
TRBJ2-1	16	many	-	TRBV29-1	CSVGGTQESSYNEQFF	TGCAGCGTTGGGGGGACGCAGGAAAGCTCCTACAATGAGCAGTTCTTC